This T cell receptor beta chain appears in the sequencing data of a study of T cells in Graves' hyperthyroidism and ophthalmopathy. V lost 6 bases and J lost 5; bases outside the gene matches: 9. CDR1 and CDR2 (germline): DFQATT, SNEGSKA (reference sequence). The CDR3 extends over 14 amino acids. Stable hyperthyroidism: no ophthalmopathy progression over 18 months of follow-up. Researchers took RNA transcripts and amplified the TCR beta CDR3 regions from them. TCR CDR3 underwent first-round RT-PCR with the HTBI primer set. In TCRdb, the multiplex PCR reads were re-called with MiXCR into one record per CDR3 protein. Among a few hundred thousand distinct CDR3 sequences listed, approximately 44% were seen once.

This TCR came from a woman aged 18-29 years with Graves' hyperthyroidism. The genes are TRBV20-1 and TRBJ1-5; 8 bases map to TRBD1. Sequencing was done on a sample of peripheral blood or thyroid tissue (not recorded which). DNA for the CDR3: TGCAGTGCCAGCAGTGACAGGGGAGATCAGCCCCAGCATTTT. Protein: CSASSDRGDQPQHF.